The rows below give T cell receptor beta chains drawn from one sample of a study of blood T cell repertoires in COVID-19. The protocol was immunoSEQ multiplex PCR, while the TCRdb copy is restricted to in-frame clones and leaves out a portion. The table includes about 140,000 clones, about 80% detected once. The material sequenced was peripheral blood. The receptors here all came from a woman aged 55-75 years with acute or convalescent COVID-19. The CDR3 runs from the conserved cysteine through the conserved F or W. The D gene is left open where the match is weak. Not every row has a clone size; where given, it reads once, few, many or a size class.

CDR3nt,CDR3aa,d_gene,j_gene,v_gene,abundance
TGTGCCAGTCCCCCACATGGGCGGGAGAAGCAGCCCCAGCATTTT,CASPPHGREKQPQHF,-,TRBJ1-5,TRBV28,-
TGTGCCAGTAGTATCTCCGCAGACTATGGCTACACCTTC,CASSISADYGYTF,-,TRBJ1-2,TRBV19,-
TGTGCCAGCGCTACCCGGGCCGGGGAGTGGCAGTTCTTC,CASATRAGEWQFF,-,TRBJ2-1,TRBV6-5,-
TGCAGCGTTGTCGTCTCTGGAAACACCATATATTTT,CSVVVSGNTIYF,-,TRBJ1-3,TRBV29-1,few
TGTGCCAGCAGTCAGGATTCGGATGGCTACACCTTC,CASSQDSDGYTF,-,TRBJ1-2,TRBV12-3/TRBV12-4,-
TGTGCCAGCAGCTTGGAACCGGACACTGAAGCTTTCTTT,CASSLEPDTEAFF,-,TRBJ1-1,TRBV5-4,-
TGTGCTAGTGGTTTGCCTGGGCTGAGAAATCAGCCCCAGCATTTT,CASGLPGLRNQPQHF,-,TRBJ1-5,TRBV12-5,-
TGTGCCAGCAGCGTAGCTGCAGGGCCGAACACCGGGGAGCTGTTTTTT,CASSVAAGPNTGELFF,-,TRBJ2-2,TRBV9,-
TGCGCCAGCAGCTACATCGGGACACGCAACTATGGCTACACCTTC,CASSYIGTRNYGYTF,-,TRBJ1-2,TRBV5-1,-
TGTGCCAGCAGCGCCGGGACAGGTTTCGCCAAAAACATTCAGTACTTC,CASSAGTGFAKNIQYF,TRBD1,TRBJ2-4,TRBV6-6,-
TGCAGCGTCCGGCCAAGCGGCAGAGAGACCCAGTACTTC,CSVRPSGRETQYF,-,TRBJ2-5,TRBV29-1,few
TGCAGCGTTGAGGATACAGGGTCACCCTACGAGCAGTACTTC,CSVEDTGSPYEQYF,-,TRBJ2-7,TRBV29-1,-
TGTGCCATCAGCTTAACAGTTAACACTGAAGCTTTCTTT,CAISLTVNTEAFF,-,TRBJ1-1,TRBV10-3,-
TGTGCCAGCACGCAGAAAATTAACTCCTACGAGCAGTACTTC,CASTQKINSYEQYF,-,TRBJ2-7,TRBV11-3,-
TGTGCCAGCAGCCAAGATCTATGGGGCAGGGGAAACTATGGCTACACCTTC,CASSQDLWGRGNYGYTF,-,TRBJ1-2,TRBV3-1/TRBV3-2,-
TGTGCCCTAGCGGGAGTTACCAATGAGCAGTTCTTC,CALAGVTNEQFF,TRBD2,TRBJ2-1,TRBV28,-
TGTGCCAGCAGCTCCGGGACTAGGTACTCAGATACGCAGTATTTT,CASSSGTRYSDTQYF,TRBD2,TRBJ2-3,TRBV11-2,-
TGTGCCTGGACTGGGAAATCGGGACTCCGGAACACTGAAGCTTTCTTT,CAWTGKSGLRNTEAFF,-,TRBJ1-1,TRBV30,-
TGCGCCAGCAGCCGGACAGGGGACCAGGAAAAACTGTTTTTT,CASSRTGDQEKLFF,TRBD1,TRBJ1-4,TRBV5-1,-
TGTGCCAGCAGTTACCTAAAGCGGGAGGGCCAAAACGAGCAGTACTTC,CASSYLKREGQNEQYF,TRBD2,TRBJ2-7,TRBV6-5,-
TGCGCCAGCAGCCAAGATCTTGGCAGGGTGATCCAAGAGACCCAGTACTTC,CASSQDLGRVIQETQYF,-,TRBJ2-5,TRBV4-1,-
TGTGCCAGCCTACAGTCCCTCTTGAACACTGAAGCTTTCTTT,CASLQSLLNTEAFF,-,TRBJ1-1,TRBV28,few
TGTGCCAGCAGCTTAAACCGGGACTACTACAATGAGCAGTTCTTC,CASSLNRDYYNEQFF,TRBD2,TRBJ2-1,TRBV5-4,once
TGTGCCAGCAGCCACCCTAGCGGGAAGGGCACAGATACGCAGTATTTT,CASSHPSGKGTDTQYF,TRBD2,TRBJ2-3,TRBV3-1/TRBV3-2,-
TGTGCCAGCAGTCCAACGGACAGCGGCAATCAGCCCCAGCATTTT,CASSPTDSGNQPQHF,-,TRBJ1-5,TRBV6-6,-
TGTGCCAGCAGGATGGAGGTCGCGAACACTGAAGCTTTCTTT,CASRMEVANTEAFF,-,TRBJ1-1,TRBV3-1/TRBV3-2,-
TGCGCCAGCAGCCCCGGGTCGACGAACTATGGCTACACCTTC,CASSPGSTNYGYTF,-,TRBJ1-2,TRBV5-1,-
TGTGCCAGCAGCTTGGGACTTAGCAATTCACCCCTCCACTTT,CASSLGLSNSPLHF,-,TRBJ1-6,TRBV5-4,-
TGTGCCAGCAGCCTGGCCTATAGCACATACGAGCAGTACTTC,CASSLAYSTYEQYF,-,TRBJ2-7,TRBV3-1/TRBV3-2,-
TGTGCCAGCAGATACCGGGACAGGATCTACAATGAGCAGTTCTTC,CASRYRDRIYNEQFF,TRBD1,TRBJ2-1,TRBV6-5,-
TGTGCCAGCAGTTTAGGTGCGGGCAATCAGCCCCAGCATTTT,CASSLGAGNQPQHF,-,TRBJ1-5,TRBV28,-
TGTGCCTGGAGGGACAGGCTCCATAATTCACCCCTCCACTTT,CAWRDRLHNSPLHF,TRBD1,TRBJ1-6,TRBV30,-
TGTGCCAGTAGTATTCCGGCACAGGGGAGGAATCAGCCCCAGCATTTT,CASSIPAQGRNQPQHF,TRBD1,TRBJ1-5,TRBV19,-
TGTGCCAGCAGCAACGGACAGGGGGCCTACAATGAGCAGTTCTTC,CASSNGQGAYNEQFF,TRBD1,TRBJ2-1,TRBV5-5,-
TGTGCCAGCAAAGGACTAGCGGGAGTGGGTGAGCAGTTCTTC,CASKGLAGVGEQFF,TRBD2,TRBJ2-1,TRBV2,-
TGTGCCACCAGCAGAGATTACGGTTATCAGCCCCAGCATTTT,CATSRDYGYQPQHF,-,TRBJ1-5,TRBV15,-
TGTGCCAGCAGCCCCGGACTAGCGGGAGTTGTAGATACGCAGTATTTT,CASSPGLAGVVDTQYF,TRBD2,TRBJ2-3,TRBV7-3,-
TGTGCCAGCAGCTCGTTAGGGGTGGGTGAAGCTTTCTTT,CASSSLGVGEAFF,-,TRBJ1-1,TRBV7-8,-
TGTGCCGCCGGGGAGTACGAGCAGTACTTC,CAAGEYEQYF,-,TRBJ2-7,TRBV19,-
TGTGCCAGCAGCTTAGATTTTTGGGTCCGAGGGCCTGAAGCTTTCTTT,CASSLDFWVRGPEAFF,-,TRBJ1-1,TRBV11-2,-
TGTGCCAGCAGTCCTCAGGGATTCTCTGGAAACACCATATATTTT,CASSPQGFSGNTIYF,-,TRBJ1-3,TRBV5-5,-
TGTGCCAGCGGGTCACGAACAGGGGGCGGTGCTTTCTTT,CASGSRTGGGAFF,TRBD1,TRBJ1-1,TRBV7-9,-
TGTGCCAGCAGCCCGACCGACAGGGAACTCTATGGCTACACCTTC,CASSPTDRELYGYTF,TRBD1,TRBJ1-2,TRBV14,few
TGTGCCAGCTGCCCAACGGCGGGCCCAGATACGCAGTATTTT,CASCPTAGPDTQYF,-,TRBJ2-3,TRBV28,-
TGTGCCAGCAGCCTGACAGGTATACTGGGGGTGAACACTGAAGCTTTCTTT,CASSLTGILGVNTEAFF,-,TRBJ1-1,TRBV6-2/TRBV6-3,-
TGTGCCAGCAGTTACAGCGGTTACACAGATACGCAGTATTTT,CASSYSGYTDTQYF,-,TRBJ2-3,TRBV6-5,-
TGTGCCAGCAGTTCACCCCCGGGCACTGAAGCTTTCTTT,CASSSPPGTEAFF,-,TRBJ1-1,TRBV6-5,-
TGTGCCAGCAGCGCCCGGGGACAGCGGAGGCTGTTTTTT,CASSARGQRRLFF,TRBD1,TRBJ2-2,TRBV9,-